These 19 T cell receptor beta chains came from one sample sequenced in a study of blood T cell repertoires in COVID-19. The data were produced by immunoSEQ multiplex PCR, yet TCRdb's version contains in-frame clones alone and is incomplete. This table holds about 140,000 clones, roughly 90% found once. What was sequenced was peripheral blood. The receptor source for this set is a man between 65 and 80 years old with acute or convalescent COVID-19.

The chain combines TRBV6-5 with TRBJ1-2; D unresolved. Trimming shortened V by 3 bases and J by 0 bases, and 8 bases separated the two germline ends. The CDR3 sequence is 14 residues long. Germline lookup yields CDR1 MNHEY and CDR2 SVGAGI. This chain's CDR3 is CASSYAPSNYGYTF. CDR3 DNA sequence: TGTGCCAGCAGTTATGCGCCTTCTAACTATGGCTACACCTTC.

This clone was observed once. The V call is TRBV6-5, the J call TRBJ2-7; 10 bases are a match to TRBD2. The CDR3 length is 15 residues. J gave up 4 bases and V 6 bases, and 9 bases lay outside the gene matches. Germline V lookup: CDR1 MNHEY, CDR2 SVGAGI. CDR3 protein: CASRDTSGAKYEQYF. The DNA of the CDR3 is TGTGCCAGCAGAGACACTAGCGGGGCAAAATACGAGCAGTACTTC.

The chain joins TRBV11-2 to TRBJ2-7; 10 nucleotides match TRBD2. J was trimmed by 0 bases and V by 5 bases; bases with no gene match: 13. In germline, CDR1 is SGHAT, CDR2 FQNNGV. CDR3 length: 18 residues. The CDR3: CASSVRGLAGAGSYEQYF. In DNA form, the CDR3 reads TGTGCCAGCAGCGTTAGGGGTCTAGCGGGAGCCGGCTCCTACGAGCAGTACTTC.

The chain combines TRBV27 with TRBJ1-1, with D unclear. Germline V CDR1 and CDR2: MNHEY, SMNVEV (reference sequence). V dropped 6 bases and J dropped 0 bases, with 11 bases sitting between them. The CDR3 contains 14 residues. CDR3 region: CASSQQVMNTEAFF. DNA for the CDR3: TGTGCCAGCAGCCAACAAGTCATGAACACTGAAGCTTTCTTT.

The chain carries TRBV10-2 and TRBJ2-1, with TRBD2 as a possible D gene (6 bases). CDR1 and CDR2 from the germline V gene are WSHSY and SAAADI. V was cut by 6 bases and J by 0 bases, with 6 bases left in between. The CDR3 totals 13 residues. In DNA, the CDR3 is TGCGCCAGCAGCGGGGGCTCCTACAATGAGCAGTTCTTC. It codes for CASSGGSYNEQFF.

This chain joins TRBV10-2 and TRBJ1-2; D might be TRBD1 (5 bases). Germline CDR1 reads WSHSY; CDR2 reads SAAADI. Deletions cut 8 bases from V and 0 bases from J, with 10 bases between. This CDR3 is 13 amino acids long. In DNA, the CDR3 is TGCGCCAGCGGGACTGCCGCTAACTATGGCTACACCTTC. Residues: CASGTAANYGYTF.

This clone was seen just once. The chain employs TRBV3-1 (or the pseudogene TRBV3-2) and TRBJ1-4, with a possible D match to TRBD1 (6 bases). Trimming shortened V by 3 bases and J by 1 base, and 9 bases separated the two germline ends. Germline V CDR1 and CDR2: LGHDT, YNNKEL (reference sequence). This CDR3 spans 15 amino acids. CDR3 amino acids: CASSHRGLTNEKLFF. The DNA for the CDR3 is TGTGCCAGCAGCCATAGGGGGTTAACTAATGAAAAACTGTTTTTT.

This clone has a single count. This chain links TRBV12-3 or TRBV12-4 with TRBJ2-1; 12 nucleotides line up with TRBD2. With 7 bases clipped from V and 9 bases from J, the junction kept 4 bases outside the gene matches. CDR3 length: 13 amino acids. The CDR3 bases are TGTGCCAGCACTAGCGGGAGGGAGGGTGAGCAGTTCTTC. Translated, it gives CASTSGREGEQFF.

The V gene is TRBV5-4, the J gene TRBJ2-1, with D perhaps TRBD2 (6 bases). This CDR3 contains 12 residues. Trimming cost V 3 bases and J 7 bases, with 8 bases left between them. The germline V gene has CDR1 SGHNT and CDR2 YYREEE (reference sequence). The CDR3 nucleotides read TGTGCCAGCAGCTCCCGGGGGAATGAGCAGTTCTTC. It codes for CASSSRGNEQFF.

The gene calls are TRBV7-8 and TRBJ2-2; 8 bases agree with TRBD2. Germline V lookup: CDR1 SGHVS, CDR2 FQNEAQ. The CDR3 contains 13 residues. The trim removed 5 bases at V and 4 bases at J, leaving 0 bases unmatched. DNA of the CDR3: TGTGCCAGCAGCCGGGGGGGCACCGGGGAGCTGTTTTTT. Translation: CASSRGGTGELFF.

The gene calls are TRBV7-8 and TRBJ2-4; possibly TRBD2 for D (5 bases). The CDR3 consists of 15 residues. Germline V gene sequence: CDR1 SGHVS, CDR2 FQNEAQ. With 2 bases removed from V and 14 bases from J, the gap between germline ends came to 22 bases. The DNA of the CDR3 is TGTGCCAGCAGCTTACCCCTCCCCGTGGAGGTGAGGGAGTACTTC. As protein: CASSLPLPVEVREYF.

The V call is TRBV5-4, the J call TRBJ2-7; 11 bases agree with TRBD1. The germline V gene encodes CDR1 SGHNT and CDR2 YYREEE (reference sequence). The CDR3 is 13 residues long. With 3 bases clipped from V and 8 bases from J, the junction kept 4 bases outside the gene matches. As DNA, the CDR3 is TGTGCCAGCAGCTGGACAGGGGGCCCTAAGCAGTACTTC. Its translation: CASSWTGGPKQYF.

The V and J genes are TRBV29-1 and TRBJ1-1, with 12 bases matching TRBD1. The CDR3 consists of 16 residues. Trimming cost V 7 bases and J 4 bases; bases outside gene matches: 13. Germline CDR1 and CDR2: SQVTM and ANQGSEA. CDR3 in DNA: TGCAGCGCAGACGGGGGACAGGGGGCTGTGGTCACTGAAGCTTTCTTT. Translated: CSADGGQGAVVTEAFF. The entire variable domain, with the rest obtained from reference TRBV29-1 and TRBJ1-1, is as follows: SAVISQKPSRDICQRGTSLTIQCQVDSQVTMMFWYRQQPGQSLTLIATANQGSEATYESGFVIDKFPISRPNLTFSTLTVSNMSPEDSSIYLCSADGGQGAVVTEAFFGQGTRLTVV.

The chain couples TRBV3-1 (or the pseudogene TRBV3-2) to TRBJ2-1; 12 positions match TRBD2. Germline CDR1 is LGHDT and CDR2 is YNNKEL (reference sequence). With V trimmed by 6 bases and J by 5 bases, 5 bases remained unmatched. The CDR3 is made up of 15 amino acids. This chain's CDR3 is CASSLTSGGHNEQFF. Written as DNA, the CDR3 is TGTGCCAGCAGTCTTACTAGCGGGGGGCACAATGAGCAGTTCTTC.

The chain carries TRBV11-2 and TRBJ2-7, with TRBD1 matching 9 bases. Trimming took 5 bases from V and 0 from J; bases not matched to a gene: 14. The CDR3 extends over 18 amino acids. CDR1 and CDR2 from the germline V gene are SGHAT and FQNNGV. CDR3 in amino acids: CASSIFPSGTGISYEQYF. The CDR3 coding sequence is TGTGCCAGCAGCATTTTCCCATCCGGGACAGGGATCTCCTACGAGCAGTACTTC.

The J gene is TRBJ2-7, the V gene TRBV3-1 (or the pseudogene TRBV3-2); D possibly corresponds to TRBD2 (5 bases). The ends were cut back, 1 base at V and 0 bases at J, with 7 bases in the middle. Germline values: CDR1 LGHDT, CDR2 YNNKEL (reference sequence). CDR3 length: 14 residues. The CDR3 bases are TGTGCCAGCAGCCAAGCGGGGAGCTCCTACGAGCAGTACTTC. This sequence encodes CASSQAGSSYEQYF.

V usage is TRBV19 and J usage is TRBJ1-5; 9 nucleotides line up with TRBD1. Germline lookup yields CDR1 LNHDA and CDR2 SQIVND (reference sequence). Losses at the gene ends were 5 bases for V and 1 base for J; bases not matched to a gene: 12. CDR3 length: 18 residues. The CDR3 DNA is TGTGCCAGTAGTTACCGGGACAGGGCTCTTTCGAGCAATCAGCCCCAGCATTTT. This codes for CASSYRDRALSSNQPQHF.

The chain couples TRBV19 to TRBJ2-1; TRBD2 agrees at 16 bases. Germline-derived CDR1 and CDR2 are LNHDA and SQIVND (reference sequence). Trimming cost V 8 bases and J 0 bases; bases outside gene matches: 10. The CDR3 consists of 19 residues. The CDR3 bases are TGTGCCAGTGTGGGACTAGCGGGAGGGCCAGGGAGCTCCTACAATGAGCAGTTCTTC. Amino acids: CASVGLAGGPGSSYNEQFF. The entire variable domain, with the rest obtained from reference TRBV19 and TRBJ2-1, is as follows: DGGITQSPKYLFRKEGQNVTLSCEQNLNHDAMYWYRQDPGQGLRLIYYSQIVNDFQKGDIAEGYSVSREKKESFPLTVTSAQKNPTAFYLCASVGLAGGPGSSYNEQFFGPGTRLTVL.

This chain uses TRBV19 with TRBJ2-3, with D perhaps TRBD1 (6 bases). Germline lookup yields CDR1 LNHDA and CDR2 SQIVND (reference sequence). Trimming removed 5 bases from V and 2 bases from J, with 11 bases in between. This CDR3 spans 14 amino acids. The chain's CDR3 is CASSSRQATDTQYF. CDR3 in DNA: TGTGCCAGTAGTTCACGACAGGCCACAGATACGCAGTATTTT. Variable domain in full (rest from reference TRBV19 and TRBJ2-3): DGGITQSPKYLFRKEGQNVTLSCEQNLNHDAMYWYRQDPGQGLRLIYYSQIVNDFQKGDIAEGYSVSREKKESFPLTVTSAQKNPTAFYLCASSSRQATDTQYFGPGTRLTVL.